What follows describes a single TCR beta chain. What it binds is not known. Mismatch with germline at one junction end may stem from a read error. The authors made TCR beta cDNA from approximately 500 ng total RNA with a constant-region primer. Modified slightly, ARM-PCR produced TCR beta libraries over three nested multiplex PCR rounds. Researchers ran the first two PCR rounds for approximately 9 cycles each with TRBV1-TRBV30 forward primers and a C-beta reverse primer. One entry per CDR3 protein, called by TCRdb with MiXCR from the multiplex PCR reads. The sample lists roughly 32,000 distinct CDR3 sequences; roughly 74% were seen once. The source of the sample is a study of tumor-infiltrating lymphocytes in primary liver carcinoma. General study findings and limits: The difference in top-250-clone fraction between tumors and blood was significant, favoring tumors (p = 0.039). A small share of top clones, only about 7.5-24%, was found in all five tumor regions.

Joint extraction of RNA and DNA used roughly 19-33 mg of bulk tissue that was unsorted. Samples were taken from five separate regions of every tumor. Germline CDR1 is SGHRS and CDR2 is YFSETQ. CDR3 length: 12 residues. Specimen: liver tumor tissue from sampling region 4. As for subset: tumor region T4, right-lateral pole. The chain uses TRBV5-1 and TRBJ2-7; D gene ambiguous. The source of this sequence is a man aged 35 to 55 with primary liver carcinoma and hepatitis B virus infection. CDR3 protein: CASRHTDDEHYF. CDR3 coding DNA: TGCGCCAGCAGACATACTGACGACGAGCACTACTTC.